The entry below gives a single TCR beta chain sequence along with its context. Germline assignment: CDR1 MNHEY and CDR2 SVGEGT. Losses at the gene ends were 4 bases for V and 5 bases for J; bases not matched to a gene: 19. The length of the CDR3 is 19 residues. Authors' analysis steps: Cell counts per sample came from amplifying reference gene primers. The protocol was immunoSEQ multiplex PCR, while the TCRdb copy is restricted to in-frame clones and leaves out a portion. The V and J calls and clone size are taken from that table; D and trimming were inferred from the DNA. The sample contains approximately 130,000 clones, 75% to 90% of which appear only once. This entry belongs to a study of blood T cell repertoires in COVID-19. Overall study: Samples of COVID-19 (acute and convalescent) were obtained from the United States, Italy and Spain. T cells, B-cell-depleted T cells, or PBMCs supplied cDNA or gDNA.

The rearrangement uses TRBV6-2 or TRBV6-3 and TRBJ2-5; 10 bases fit TRBD2. Material: peripheral blood. The receptor was derived from a human donor in a cohort sampled during active COVID-19. CDR3 in amino acids: CASSFSGLADPRMAETQYF. The CDR3 DNA follows: TGTGCCAGCAGTTTTTCTGGACTAGCGGACCCTAGGATGGCGGAGACCCAGTACTTC.